The 11 T cell receptor beta chains below come from one sample, sequenced in a study of blood T cell repertoires in COVID-19. Data came from immunoSEQ multiplex PCR; TCRdb stores just in-frame clones and leaves some out. The sample includes 100,000 to 150,000 clones, around four fifths of them seen just once. Material for sequencing was peripheral blood. The receptors stem from a man in his fifties or sixties with acute or convalescent COVID-19.

CDR3: CASSSPGSNEQFF. CDR3 DNA sequence: TGTGCCAGCAGTTCGCCCGGGAGCAATGAGCAGTTCTTC. The chain is built from TRBV6-5 and TRBJ2-1; perhaps TRBD2 as D (6 bases). This CDR3 has 13 amino acids. V was clipped by 4 bases and J by 6 bases, with 10 bases between them. CDR1 and CDR2 from the germline V gene are MNHEY and SVGAGI.

The V call is TRBV28, the J call TRBJ1-2; possible D gene TRBD1, 6 bases. CDR1 and CDR2 (germline): MDHEN, SYDVKM. The CDR3 totals 13 residues. Between the trimmed V and J ends, which lost 6 bases and 2 bases, there was a span of 10 bases. CDR3 coding DNA: TGTGCCAGCAGAATCGGACAGAACTATGGCTACACCTTC. It codes for CASRIGQNYGYTF.

The chain carries TRBV27 and TRBJ1-2; 10 positions match TRBD1. The CDR3 is 15 residues long. Trimming cost V 5 bases and J 5 bases; bases outside gene matches: 8. Germline CDR1 MNHEY, CDR2 SMNVEV (reference sequence). The CDR3, as DNA: TGTGCCAGCAGTCCGGGACAGGGGTTTATTTATGGCTACACCTTC. This sequence encodes CASSPGQGFIYGYTF.

The chain combines TRBV29-1 with TRBJ2-7; D call uncertain. Trimming shortened V by 5 bases and J by 6 bases, and 11 bases separated the two germline ends. Germline assignment: CDR1 SQVTM and CDR2 ANQGSEA. This CDR3 contains 11 residues. The CDR3 DNA follows: TGCAGCGTTACGAGGTTGGGCGAGCAGTACTTC. Its translation is CSVTRLGEQYF.

On this clone itself: Other DNA variants within this sample encode the same CDR3. The V gene is TRBV3-1 (or the pseudogene TRBV3-2), the J gene TRBJ1-5; D remains ambiguous. Trimming pared 0 bases from V and 7 bases from J, leaving 7 bases between. This CDR3 has 13 amino acids. Germline V gene sequence: CDR1 LGHDT, CDR2 YNNKEL (reference sequence). The CDR3 here is CASSQDSSQPQHF. The CDR3 DNA reads TGTGCCAGCAGCCAAGATAGTAGCCAGCCCCAGCATTTT.

The chain employs TRBV9 and TRBJ2-5, with D perhaps matching TRBD2 (6 bases). The CDR3 totals 13 residues. Germline loops: CDR1 SGDLS, CDR2 YYNGEE. Trimming cost V 4 bases and J 5 bases, with 12 bases left between them. CDR3 bases: TGTGCCAGCAGCCCCGGAGGGAGTGAGACCCAGTACTTC. It specifies CASSPGGSETQYF.

This chain links TRBV6-5 with TRBJ2-2, with 9 bases aligning to TRBD2. The trim removed 5 bases at V and 6 bases at J, leaving 4 bases unmatched. The CDR3 has 14 amino acids. Looked up from germline, CDR1 is MNHEY and CDR2 is SVGAGI. The CDR3 region is CASSPGLASGELFF. The CDR3 nucleotides are TGTGCCAGCAGTCCGGGACTAGCATCCGGGGAGCTGTTTTTT.

This sequence joins TRBV29-1 and TRBJ1-4; the match to TRBD1 covers 7 bases. V was clipped by 3 bases and J by 4 bases; unmatched bases: 8. The germline V gene encodes CDR1 SQVTM and CDR2 ANQGSEA. The CDR3 length is 15 residues. The CDR3 DNA follows: TGCAGCGTTGAGGGGACAGAAACCGATAATGAAAAACTGTTTTTT. Translation gives CSVEGTETDNEKLFF.

The chain has TRBV7-8 and TRBJ1-1, with 7 bases fitting TRBD1. The CDR3 covers 14 residues. V dropped 4 bases and J dropped 1; count of bases not matched to a gene: 3. Per germline, CDR1 SGHVS and CDR2 FQNEAQ. The CDR3 sequence: CASSWGQSNTEAFF. The CDR3 DNA reads TGTGCCAGCAGCTGGGGACAGTCGAACACTGAAGCTTTCTTT.

The chain joins TRBV5-1 to TRBJ1-5; D remains unclear. Trimming left V 0 bases short and J 5 bases short, with 12 bases between. CDR1 and CDR2 (germline): SGHRS, YFSETQ. This CDR3 is built from 15 residues. This CDR3 reads CASSLDPIADQPQHF. The DNA of the CDR3 is TGCGCCAGCAGCTTGGACCCGATAGCTGATCAGCCCCAGCATTTT.

This clone showed up just a few times. The chain employs TRBV2 and TRBJ2-7; D is unclear. Between the trimmed V and J ends, which lost 3 bases and 0 bases, there was a span of 9 bases. Germline assignment: CDR1 SNHLY and CDR2 FYNNEI. This CDR3 is built from 14 residues. The CDR3 sequence: CASSDSTYSYEQYF. The CDR3 bases are TGTGCCAGCAGTGACTCTACCTACTCCTACGAGCAGTACTTC.